This T cell receptor (beta chain) was sequenced for a study of blood T cell repertoires in COVID-19. Study-level information: Donors in the United States, Italy and Spain gave samples during acute or convalescent COVID-19. Sources were T cells, B-cell-depleted T cells, or PBMCs; the material itself was cDNA or gDNA.

The CDR3 covers 15 residues. V shed 5 bases and J shed 1 base, with 12 bases lying between them. Per the germline V gene, CDR1 is KGHSH and CDR2 is LQKENI. Per the original data handling: Counts of nucleated cells, estimated from reference gene primer amplification, were obtained. The data were produced by immunoSEQ multiplex PCR, yet TCRdb's version contains in-frame clones alone and is incomplete. V, J and clone size derive from that table, while D and trimming were established from the DNA sequence. The sample comprises about 130,000 clones, roughly four fifths of which are singletons, and less than 14% rests with the top ten.

The sample consisted of peripheral blood. The receptor was derived from a human donor in a cohort sampled during active COVID-19. The chain links TRBV18 to TRBJ1-5; D is unclear. The CDR3 here is CASSSLLESNQPQHF. The CDR3, as DNA: TGTGCCAGCTCATCGCTTTTGGAGAGCAATCAGCCCCAGCATTTT.